This TCR beta chain was found in a study of preoperative IRX-2 immunotherapy in early breast cancer. Germline CDR1 SQVTM, CDR2 ANQGSEA. Deletions cut 5 bases from V and 5 bases from J, with 21 bases between. The CDR3 is 15 residues long. TCRdb keeps only in-frame clones here, not all; method: immunoSEQ multiplex PCR. The table records some 22,000 clones, around 96% of them present only once. As for treatment: preoperative locoregional IRX-2 cytokine immunotherapy. This phase Ib study tested locoregional IRX-2 cytokine immunotherapy given before surgery. The TCR sequence derives from a human donor with breast cancer. The sequencing here drew on tumor tissue, taken after IRX-2 immunotherapy. The chain employs TRBV29-1 and TRBJ1-2; D gene uncertain. The CDR3 spells CSVLHPSAPLYGYTF. CDR3 sequence (DNA): TGCAGCGTTCTTCACCCCTCAGCCCCCCTATATGGCTACACCTTC.